This TCR beta chain was documented in a study of blood T cell repertoires in COVID-19. Original methodology: For nucleated cells, counts were estimated from reference gene primer amplification. Sequencing was performed with immunoSEQ multiplex PCR; in TCRdb, only in-frame clones are kept and a portion is missing. The DNA gave D and trimming, while V, J and clone size come from that table. The profile shows approximately 150,000 clones, roughly 81% of them singletons. Germline assignment: CDR1 ENHRY and CDR2 SYGVKD. This CDR3 comprises 16 residues. J lost 3 bases, V lost 4 bases, and 11 bases had no gene match.

The sequence derives from a human donor with acute or convalescent COVID-19. The donor label of this sample is uncertain. This chain joins TRBV10-3 and TRBJ2-5, with TRBD2 identical over 7 bases. The sample comprised peripheral blood. CDR3 DNA: TGTGCCATCAGTGCTCCTCCCGGGGGGTTGAAAGAGACCCAGTACTTC. Residues: CAISAPPGGLKETQYF.